This entry lists 5 T cell receptor beta chains sequenced from one sample in a study of PD-1 blockade in mismatch repair-deficient tumors. Profiled with immunoSEQ multiplex PCR; TCRdb holds only in-frame clones, not every one. Seen here are some 110,000 clones, 70% to 80% observed once, and the top ten hold approximately 4.7%. The sample consisted of peripheral blood, taken approximately 64 weeks after starting pembrolizumab. Every receptor here comes from an adult with mismatch repair-deficient cancer.

The rearrangement links TRBV18 to TRBJ1-1, with TRBD1 matching over 7 bases. CDR3 length: 16 residues. Germline V gene lookup returns CDR1 KGHSH and CDR2 LQKENI. V shed 5 bases and J 0 bases; nucleotides not matched to a gene: 9. CDR3: CASSANKDRMNTEAFF. CDR3 bases: TGTGCCAGCTCAGCAAACAAGGACAGGATGAACACTGAAGCTTTCTTT.

The chain recombines TRBV10-3 with TRBJ1-1; D is uncertain. V was pared by 6 bases and J by 2 bases, with 4 bases between. CDR3 size: 11 residues. Germline loops: CDR1 ENHRY, CDR2 SYGVKD. Here the CDR3 reads CAIRDNTEAFF. The CDR3 bases are TGTGCCATCAGGGACAACACTGAAGCTTTCTTT.

The chain employs TRBV27 and TRBJ2-7, with D unresolved. This CDR3 contains 13 residues. Trimming took off 6 bases at V and 5 bases at J, with 14 bases between the two ends. The germline V gene encodes CDR1 MNHEY and CDR2 SMNVEV (reference sequence). CDR3 in DNA: TGTGCCAGCAGCTTAGTAGGTCGGGACGAGCAGTACTTC. Its translation is CASSLVGRDEQYF.

The chain joins TRBV7-2 to TRBJ1-4; D gene ambiguous. The germline V and J ends were trimmed by 1 base and 0 bases, with 3 bases remaining between them. Germline CDR1 reads SGHTA; CDR2 reads FQGNSA. CDR3 length: 14 residues. The CDR3 bases are TGTGCCAGCAGCTTAGAATCAACTAATGAAAAACTGTTTTTT. It encodes CASSLESTNEKLFF.

V usage is TRBV10-3 and J usage is TRBJ1-5; D gene ambiguous. The germline CDR1 and CDR2 sequences are ENHRY and SYGVKD. The CDR3 runs 14 residues. V was clipped by 7 bases and J by 4 bases, with 14 bases between them. In DNA, the CDR3 is TGTGCCATCAAGGCAGACCGTCTTAATCAGCCCCAGCATTTT. Its protein is CAIKADRLNQPQHF.